The 22 T cell receptor beta chains reported below all come from one sample, sequenced in a study of T cells in Graves' hyperthyroidism and ophthalmopathy. There were TCR beta CDR3 regions amplified from RNA transcripts. TCR CDR3 regions were first amplified by RT-PCR with HTBI primers. In TCRdb, the multiplex PCR reads were re-called with MiXCR into one record per CDR3 protein. Of around 500,000 distinct CDR3 sequences in the sample, roughly 14% were seen once. The source material was blood. All receptors come from a woman between 18 and 30 years old with Graves' hyperthyroidism.

The genes are TRBV4-1 and TRBJ2-2, with D perhaps being TRBD1 or TRBD2 (6 bases each). CDR3 size: 17 residues. V lost 0 bases and J lost 5, with 16 bases in between. Looked up from germline, CDR1 is MGHRA and CDR2 is YSYEKL. DNA of the CDR3: TGCGCCAGCAGCCAAGATCAGTGGGGGGCTGAGACCGGGGAGCTGTTTTTT. It specifies CASSQDQWGAETGELFF.

This clonotype was detected ten times or more. The chain has TRBV14 and TRBJ2-7; 10 bases match TRBD1. Trimming removed 1 base from V and 2 bases from J; junction bases left unmatched: 2. Germline values: CDR1 SGHDN, CDR2 FVKESK. This CDR3 comprises 15 residues. The CDR3 here is CASSQGDRGPYEQYF. The CDR3 bases are TGTGCCAGCAGCCAAGGGGACAGGGGCCCCTACGAGCAGTACTTC.

This clonotype was observed many times. The chain joins TRBV25-1 to TRBJ2-1; the match to TRBD1 covers 9 bases. This CDR3 is built from 16 residues. V shed 8 bases and J 6 bases; nucleotides not matched to a gene: 14. Germline V lookup: CDR1 MGHDK, CDR2 SYGVNS. The CDR3 loop reads CASLDRGQGEGNEQFF. Here the CDR3 DNA reads TGTGCCAGCTTAGATAGGGGACAGGGCGAAGGCAATGAGCAGTTCTTC.

The V call is TRBV5-1, the J call TRBJ1-1; D is uncertain. The germline V gene has CDR1 SGHRS and CDR2 YFSETQ. The length of the CDR3 is 15 residues. Trimming took 0 bases from V and 4 from J, leaving 13 bases between them. CDR3 DNA: TGCGCCAGCAGCTTGGAAACAGTAGCCGTCACTGAAGCTTTCTTT. Its protein is CASSLETVAVTEAFF.

The chain employs TRBV12-3 or TRBV12-4 and TRBJ1-3; 9 nucleotides match TRBD1. This CDR3 has 17 residues. J lost 0 bases, V lost 3 bases, and 6 bases had no gene match. In nucleotides, the CDR3 is TGTGCCAGCAGTTTGGGGGACAGGGCATACTCTGGAAACACCATATATTTT. Translating it yields CASSLGDRAYSGNTIYF.

This clonotype was seen a handful of times. The genes are TRBV29-1 and TRBJ2-2; D unclear. The CDR3 is 13 residues long. Germline CDR1 reads SQVTM; CDR2 reads ANQGSEA. Trimming left V 4 bases short and J 0 bases short, with 6 bases between. CDR3 in DNA: TGCAGCGTTGGCAGCTCGAACACCGGGGAGCTGTTTTTT. It encodes CSVGSSNTGELFF.

The rearrangement uses TRBV6-1 and TRBJ2-5, with D maybe TRBD1 (5 bases). This CDR3 comprises 15 residues. V lost 6 bases and J 2 bases, leaving 16 bases between the germline ends. Germline V gene sequence: CDR1 MNHNS, CDR2 SASEGT. The CDR3 loop is CASSAQGKLQETQYF. The CDR3, as DNA: TGTGCCAGCAGCGCCCAGGGTAAACTTCAAGAGACCCAGTACTTC.

This clonotype was seen repeatedly, ten times or more. The CDR3 sequence: CASILEPGSYEQYV. CDR3 DNA: TGTGCCAGCATCCTAGAGCCGGGGAGCTACGAGCAGTACGTC. The chain employs TRBV2 and TRBJ2-7, with a weak D call TRBD2 (5 bases). The CDR3 length is 14 residues. Trimming shortened V by 7 bases and J by 3 bases, and 16 bases separated the two germline ends. Germline values: CDR1 SNHLY, CDR2 FYNNEI.

Ten or more counts support this clonotype. The chain recombines TRBV6-1 with TRBJ1-1, with D hard to call. This CDR3 contains 11 residues. Germline CDR1 MNHNS, CDR2 SASEGT. V shed 2 bases and J shed 4 bases, with 2 bases lying between them. The CDR3: CASSEITEAFF. CDR3 DNA: TGTGCCAGCAGTGAAATCACTGAAGCTTTCTTT.

The rearrangement joins TRBV5-1 to TRBJ2-7; D not resolved. The CDR3 has 16 residues. Trimming took off 3 bases at V and 5 bases at J, with 21 bases between the two ends. The germline gives CDR1 SGHRS, CDR2 YFSETQ. CDR3 protein: CASSSSPVYPNDEQYF. The CDR3 nucleotides read TGCGCCAGCAGCTCTTCCCCAGTTTACCCTAACGACGAGCAGTACTTC.

This clonotype was seen only a few times. J is TRBJ2-1 and V is TRBV24-1; 12 bases are shared with TRBD2. V was clipped by 3 bases and J by 9 bases; unmatched bases: 5. CDR1 and CDR2 (germline): KGHDR, SFDVKD. This CDR3 is 15 amino acids long. CDR3 nucleotide sequence: TGTGCCACCAGTGATGGGTCTAGCGGGAGGGGTGAGCAGTTCTTC. The encoded protein is CATSDGSSGRGEQFF.

This clonotype was seen ten or more times. V usage is TRBV7-3 and J usage is TRBJ2-3, with D uncertain. Trimming stripped 1 base from V and 1 base from J, with 9 bases between. The CDR3 contains 15 residues. CDR1 is SGHTA and CDR2 is FQGTGA in the germline V gene. This chain's CDR3 is CASSLSRMGTDTQYF. The CDR3 nucleotides read TGTGCCAGCAGCTTAAGTCGGATGGGCACAGATACGCAGTATTTT.

Many counts were recorded for this clonotype. V is TRBV20-1 and J is TRBJ2-5; 9 positions match TRBD1. This CDR3 is built from 15 residues. Germline assignment: CDR1 DFQATT and CDR2 SNEGSKA (reference sequence). V dropped 4 bases and J dropped 5; count of bases not matched to a gene: 11. In nucleotides, the CDR3 is TGCAGTGCTAACCGGGACAGGGAATCTTGGGAGACCCAGTACTTC. This codes for CSANRDRESWETQYF.

A remark on this clonotype: A read error may produce the germline difference seen at one junction end. This chain connects TRBV7-7 to TRBJ2-5; 11 bases are a match to TRBD2. The germline V gene encodes CDR1 SSHAT and CDR2 FNYEAQ (reference sequence). CDR3 size: 15 residues. CDR3 amino acids: CASSVAGGGQETQYF. Here the CDR3 DNA reads TGTGCCAGCAGCGTAGCGGGAGGGGGACAAGAGACCCAGTACTTC. Variable domain in full (rest from reference TRBV7-7 and TRBJ2-5): GAGVSQSPRYKVTKRGQDVTLRCDPISSHATLYWYQQALGQGPEFLTYFNYEAQPDKSGLPSDRFSAERPEGSISTLTIQRTEQRDSAMYRCASSVAGGGQETQYFGPGTRLLVL.

In this sample, this clonotype turned up many times. DNA of the CDR3: TGTGCCAGCAGTTTCTCAGGGACAGGAACCTTTTTACTTAATGAAAAACTGTTTTTT. This gives the protein CASSFSGTGTFLLNEKLFF. The chain is built from TRBV12-3 or TRBV12-4 and TRBJ1-4, with 8 bases that match TRBD1. V was clipped by 3 bases and J by 4 bases; unmatched bases: 16. The CDR3 is made up of 19 amino acids.

The table lists this clonotype with many counts. The chain has TRBV27 and TRBJ1-1; 7 nucleotides align to TRBD1. In germline, CDR1 is MNHEY, CDR2 SMNVEV (reference sequence). This CDR3 region has 14 residues. V lost 8 bases and J lost 4; bases outside the gene matches: 10. The CDR3 region has the DNA TGTGCCAGCTACCCGATGGGACAGATCACTGAAGCTTTCTTT. Translated, it gives CASYPMGQITEAFF.

This clonotype has a count of ten or more. V gene TRBV7-6 combines with J gene TRBJ2-1, with a tentative D call TRBD2 (5 bases). V dropped 4 bases and J dropped 0 bases, with 10 bases sitting between them. This CDR3 spans 15 amino acids. Per the germline V gene, CDR1 is SGHVS and CDR2 is FNYEAQ. Here the CDR3 reads CASSSTINSYNEQFF. Here the CDR3 DNA reads TGTGCCAGCAGCTCGACTATTAACTCCTACAATGAGCAGTTCTTC.

This sequence joins TRBV5-8 and TRBJ2-1, with 9 bases aligning to TRBD1. The junction had 9 bases not matched to a gene; V was cut back by 6 bases and J by 8 bases. CDR3 size: 14 residues. The germline CDR1 and CDR2 sequences are SGHTS and YDEGEE. CDR3 region: CASTIPGQGYEQFF. The CDR3 DNA sequence: TGTGCCAGCACCATCCCGGGACAGGGCTATGAGCAGTTCTTC.

This clonotype was recorded a few times. One end of the junction does not line up with germline, which may come from a read error. V and J are TRBV7-9 and TRBJ1-4; D remains unclear. The length of the CDR3 is 12 residues. Germline loops: CDR1 SEHNR, CDR2 FQNEAQ (reference sequence). CDR3 DNA sequence: TGTGCCGGCAGCTCGGGAGGGGAAAAACTGTTTTTT. This codes for CAGSSGGEKLFF.

This clonotype was counted many times. The chain joins TRBV11-2 to TRBJ2-1; D unclear. V was pared by 0 bases and J by 10 bases, with 16 bases between. Germline V gene data show CDR1 as SGHAT and CDR2 as FQNNGV. The length of the CDR3 is 15 residues. In DNA, the CDR3 is TGTGCCAGCAGCTTAGAGGCATCCTCCCGGCGGGAGCAGTTCTTC. Translation gives CASSLEASSRREQFF.

This clonotype was counted at least ten times. V is TRBV6-1 and J is TRBJ1-3; D is uncertain. Trimming took 0 bases from V and 2 from J, leaving 11 bases between them. Per the germline V gene, CDR1 is MNHNS and CDR2 is SASEGT. This CDR3 contains 16 residues. The CDR3 sequence is CASSEASSGPGNTIYF. The CDR3 DNA follows: TGTGCCAGCAGTGAAGCGTCGAGCGGGCCTGGAAACACCATATATTTT.

The gene calls are TRBV7-6 and TRBJ1-4; D possibly corresponds to TRBD1 (6 bases). CDR1 is SGHVS, CDR2 FNYEAQ, per germline. The length of the CDR3 is 16 residues. Trimming took off 0 bases at V and 8 bases at J, with 16 bases between the two ends. The CDR3 DNA follows: TGTGCCAGCAGCTTAGCCCCACAGGGAAATGAGGAAAAACTGTTTTTT. As protein: CASSLAPQGNEEKLFF.